Following are 9 T cell receptor beta chains from one sample sequenced in a study of CD8 T cells in Susac syndrome. An amount of RNA that ranged from roughly 0.5 to 1 ug was reverse transcribed with random hexamers. TCRdb analysed the immunoSEQ multiplex PCR reads with MiXCR anew, one entry per CDR3 protein. The repertoire holds fewer than 90,000 distinct CDR3 sequences, with 90% to 95% as singletons. Sequenced input: CD8+ T cells from PBMCs. All receptors come from a human donor with Susac syndrome.

The genes are TRBV29-1 and TRBJ1-2, with D possibly being TRBD1 (6 bases). Trimming cost V 2 bases and J 4 bases, with 17 bases left between them. The V gene's germline CDR1 is SQVTM and CDR2 ANQGSEA. The CDR3 runs to 15 residues. In DNA form, the CDR3 reads TGCAGCGTTGAATGGTCGCACAGGGAGGGCTATGGCTACACCTTC. Residues: CSVEWSHREGYGYTF.

The chain links TRBV5-1 to TRBJ1-2; D is possibly TRBD1 (5 bases). From germline, CDR1 is SGHRS and CDR2 YFSETQ. This CDR3 region has 15 residues. Trimming took 0 bases from V and 8 from J, leaving 17 bases between them. The CDR3 region has the DNA TGCGCCAGCAGCTTGGCCCCAGGGCCGTCTGGCGGCTACACCTTC. This codes for CASSLAPGPSGGYTF.

In its sample, this clonotype was seen once. V is TRBV20-1 and J is TRBJ2-3; no clear D. Germline V gene sequence: CDR1 DFQATT, CDR2 SNEGSKA (reference sequence). This CDR3 region has 13 residues. V was shortened by 3 bases and J by 0 bases, with 7 bases between the two germline ends. CDR3 coding DNA: TGCAGTGCTAGGCCATTCAGCACAGATACGCAGTATTTT. It encodes CSARPFSTDTQYF.

The V and J genes are TRBV5-6 and TRBJ2-5; tentative D call: TRBD2 (6 bases). Germline V lookup: CDR1 SGHDT, CDR2 YYEEEE. This CDR3 spans 15 amino acids. The ends were cut back, 1 base at V and 5 bases at J, with 15 bases in the middle. This CDR3 is CASSLWGTGVETQYF. As DNA, the CDR3 is TGTGCCAGCAGCTTGTGGGGGACTGGGGTTGAGACCCAGTACTTC.

This rearrangement joins TRBV27 to TRBJ1-3; D is perhaps TRBD1 (5 bases). This CDR3 has 20 amino acids. Trimming took 6 bases from V and 0 from J, leaving 27 bases between them. Per germline, CDR1 MNHEY and CDR2 SMNVEV (reference sequence). DNA for the CDR3: TGTGCCAGCAGGGAGGGAACCGGGACCTTTGCTGGTAACTCTGGAAACACCATATATTTT. This gives the protein CASREGTGTFAGNSGNTIYF.

This chain connects TRBV12-3 or TRBV12-4 to TRBJ1-1, with D tentatively TRBD1 (5 bases). This CDR3 region has 13 residues. Trimming removed 2 bases from V and 9 bases from J, with 13 bases in between. The CDR3 DNA reads TGTGCCAGCAGTTTATCCTGGGGCCAGAAAGCTTTCTTT. It codes for CASSLSWGQKAFF.

This chain connects TRBV5-6 to TRBJ2-1; TRBD1 aligns across 9 bases. Germline V lookup: CDR1 SGHDT, CDR2 YYEEEE. Germline trimming cut 4 bases from V and 0 bases from J; bases unmatched to any gene: 8. The CDR3 has 17 residues. The CDR3 nucleotides read TGTGCCAGCAGCCCACTGGGACAGGGTGGCTCCTACAATGAGCAGTTCTTC. Residues: CASSPLGQGGSYNEQFF.

In DNA, the CDR3 is TGTGCCAGCAGTTACCAGGCGAACACCGGGGAGCTGTTTTTT. Its protein product is CASSYQANTGELFF. The genes are TRBV27 and TRBJ2-2; no clear D. The V gene lost 4 bases and the J gene lost 0 bases, with 6 bases spanning the gap. Germline V gives CDR1 MNHEY, CDR2 SMNVEV (reference sequence). The CDR3 runs to 14 residues.

The chain uses TRBV20-1 and TRBJ2-1; 12 bases agree with TRBD2. The CDR3 has 19 residues. Unmatched junction bases numbered 17, after V lost 0 bases and J lost 8 bases. Germline CDR1 reads DFQATT; CDR2 reads SNEGSKA (reference sequence). The CDR3 DNA follows: TGCAGTGCTAGAGATACCCCTAGCGGGAGGGATGTCTTCGGGGATGAGCAGTTCTTC. It specifies CSARDTPSGRDVFGDEQFF.